The T cell receptor beta chain under discussion was sequenced for a study of T cell repertoires in cytomegalovirus infection (dated by TCRdb to the late 2010s). About the full investigation: Donor HLA type was relevant to the analysis, as public TCR beta signatures indicated carriage of CMV infection together with the matching HLA type. What the study reported, not specific to this receptor: The ex vivo response was dominated by HLA-C-restricted CMV-specific TCR beta clonotypes, which also provided the single most frequent clonotype in two of eight donors. Carriers of CMV infection plus the relevant HLA type were discriminated by the cumulative frequency of public TCR beta family members in the study cohort and in an independent 352-donor cohort.

This clonotype came up a few times. The antigen it recognizes is unknown. Base qualities are not recorded, but no much larger clone differs from it by a single base. Trimming takes 1 base from V and 6 bases from J, and the germline ends sit 9 bases apart. The CDR3 goes from the cysteine to the phenylalanine over 13 residues. Only the CDR3 DNA stays, 39 bases, in frame from base 1. The germline V gene provides CDR1 SGHTA and CDR2 FQGTGA. Sequenced using an Illumina HiSeq 1500. TCRdb applied fastp at Q25 and MiXCR to the public reads, then kept only in-frame beta chains. When rows share a CDR3 protein, they turn into one entry using the most common DNA and genes. The table for this sample lists just under 550,000 distinct CDR3 sequences; roughly 29% of them were counted only once. The top ten clones comprise about 13% of the sample.

Sequenced material: PBMCs. Rearrangement joined TRBV7-3 to TRBJ2-5; the D gene assignment is ambiguous. The receptor was isolated from a human donor in good health (CMV status not recorded). Some clones in this sample may be carry-over from other donors' samples. CDR3 sequence: CASSLNPGQTQYF. The nucleotide sequence is given as TGTGCCAGCAGCTTAAATCCTGGTCAGACCCAGTACTTC. Reference TRBV7-3 and TRBJ2-5 genes cover what lies past the CDR3, so the full variable domain is GAGVSQTPSNKVTEKGKYVELRCDPISGHTALYWYRQSLGQGPEFLIYFQGTGAADDSGLPNDRFFAVRPEGSVSTLKIQRTERGDSAVYLCASSLNPGQTQYFGPGTRLLVL.